The entry that follows covers one T cell receptor (beta chain) sequence. The sample originates from a study of Ad26.COV2.S vaccination and SARS-CoV-2 variants. Treatment meaning: some 20 received Ad26.COV2.S at low or high dose, single or two shots; several received placebo; per-sample allocation not given. Sampling took place 63 days after the first vaccine or placebo injection. Germline assignment: CDR1 SQVTM and CDR2 ANQGSEA. The CDR3 contains 14 residues. Trimming removed 7 bases from V and 4 bases from J; junction bases left unmatched: 10. Profiled with immunoSEQ multiplex PCR; TCRdb holds only in-frame clones, not every one. Of some 500,000 clones in the sample, nearly 90% were seen once.

The chain combines TRBV29-1 with TRBJ2-1; 7 bases are a match to TRBD2. The sequence was obtained from a person aged 18-65 years who received the Ad26.COV2.S COVID-19 vaccine or a placebo. Sequenced here: peripheral blood, sampled in a trial of Ad26.COV2.S vaccine versus placebo. CDR3: CSGSGARGYNEQFF. In DNA, the CDR3 is TGCAGCGGAAGCGGGGCCCGGGGGTACAATGAGCAGTTCTTC.